This TCR beta chain was sequenced in a study of identifying expanded T cells in peripheral blood. About this clone: Its antigen is undetermined.

Whole-study results and caveats: Across healthy donors, higher total template counts meant significantly greater approximately 2-week count variance.

Assay: immunoSEQ multiplex PCR; the TCRdb copy retains only in-frame clones and omits some. The table records about 86,000 clones, 85% of them present only once. Collection occurred without any documented infections or immune events in donors. V lost 2 bases to trimming and J lost 4 bases, with 12 bases between them. The germline V gene has CDR1 GTSNPN and CDR2 SVGIG (reference sequence). The CDR3 contains 13 residues. V gene TRBV30 combines with J gene TRBJ2-7, with a weak D call TRBD2 (5 bases). Material: blood. This TCR derives from a person between 18 and 70 years old in good health. CDR3: CAWSSGLGYEQYF. The DNA of the CDR3 is TGTGCCTGGAGTTCGGGGTTAGGGTACGAGCAGTACTTC. Drawing the rest from reference TRBV30 and TRBJ2-7, the complete variable domain is SQTIHQWPATLVQPVGSPLSLECTVEGTSNPNLYWYRQAAGRGLQLLFYSVGIGQISSEVPQNLSASRPQDRQFILSSKKLLLSDSGFYLCAWSSGLGYEQYFGPGTRLTVT.